The 15 T cell receptor beta chains given below trace back to one sample, sequenced in a study of multiple sclerosis patients with progressive multifocal leukoencephalopathy. Time point: time of PML onset. Sequencing used immunoSEQ multiplex PCR; TCRdb keeps in-frame clones, though not all of them. The data contain 25,000 to 35,000 clones, around 85% of them singletons. Sequenced material: PBMCs, taken from a patient treated with natalizumab. These receptors were collected from a woman younger than 45 with progressive multifocal leukoencephalopathy.

The V call is TRBV7-8, the J call TRBJ1-1; TRBD1 matches at 8 bases. The CDR3 has 14 residues. Germline V CDR1 and CDR2: SGHVS, FQNEAQ. The V segment lost 6 bases and the J segment 4 bases; nucleotides outside the gene matches: 7. CDR3 DNA sequence: TGTGCCAGCAGTAGGTCAGGGGGCTTCACTGAAGCTTTCTTT. This sequence encodes CASSRSGGFTEAFF.

The chain employs TRBV29-1 and TRBJ1-4, with 10 bases aligning to TRBD1. CDR1 is SQVTM, CDR2 ANQGSEA, per germline. The V and J ends lost 6 bases and 6 bases, in that order; junction bases with no gene match: 1. The length of the CDR3 is 12 residues. The CDR3 spells CSVGTGDEKLFF. CDR3 coding DNA: TGCAGCGTGGGGACAGGGGATGAAAAACTGTTTTTT.

The rearrangement uses TRBV19 and TRBJ1-1, with no clear D. Germline-derived CDR1 and CDR2 are LNHDA and SQIVND (reference sequence). V gave up 1 base and J gave up 2 bases, with 11 bases separating them. The CDR3 has 15 amino acids. This chain's CDR3 is CASSIGVSTNTEAFF. The CDR3 coding sequence is TGTGCCAGTAGTATAGGCGTCAGTACCAACACTGAAGCTTTCTTT.

This chain connects TRBV5-6 to TRBJ1-5; D not certain. Trimming removed 0 bases at V and 5 bases at J, with 12 bases between. Germline lookup yields CDR1 SGHDT and CDR2 YYEEEE. This CDR3 has 15 residues. The CDR3 DNA reads TGTGCCAGCAGCTTGGGCGGCAGCTTAGATCAGCCCCAGCATTTT. Translation gives CASSLGGSLDQPQHF.

The rearrangement links TRBV6-5 to TRBJ1-2; possible D gene TRBD1, 5 bases. CDR3 size: 13 residues. V dropped 11 bases and J dropped 2 bases, with 15 bases sitting between them. CDR1 MNHEY and CDR2 SVGAGI come from the germline V gene. The CDR3 DNA reads TGTGCCGTCCTGAGGGGCCTCAACTATGGCTACACCTTC. Protein product: CAVLRGLNYGYTF.

This clone was counted only a few times. V and J are TRBV7-9 and TRBJ2-7; no firm D call. The germline V gene encodes CDR1 SEHNR and CDR2 FQNEAQ (reference sequence). This CDR3 region has 11 residues. Between the trimmed V and J ends, which lost 5 bases and 3 bases, there was a span of 5 bases. CDR3 in amino acids: CASSPVYEQYF. CDR3 bases: TGTGCCAGCAGCCCCGTCTACGAGCAGTACTTC.

This clone showed up just a few times. CDR3 sequence: CASSWGGATDTQYF. The CDR3, as DNA: TGTGCCAGCAGCTGGGGGGGGGCCACAGATACGCAGTATTTT. This chain joins TRBV27 and TRBJ2-3, with D maybe TRBD2 (7 bases). CDR3 length equals 14 residues. CDR1 and CDR2 from the germline V gene are MNHEY and SMNVEV (reference sequence). Between the trimmed V and J ends, which lost 6 bases and 2 bases, there was a span of 12 bases.

This clone appeared once. The chain combines TRBV2 with TRBJ1-6, with TRBD1 matching over 11 bases. CDR3 size: 19 residues. Germline CDR1 and CDR2: SNHLY and FYNNEI. Trimming cost V 4 bases and J 4 bases; bases outside gene matches: 12. The CDR3 DNA reads as TGTGCCAGCAGTGTCGGACAGGGGGCCTTTAATCTTTATAATTCACCCCTCCACTTT. This translates into CASSVGQGAFNLYNSPLHF.

V gene TRBV5-6 combines with J gene TRBJ2-7; weak D call: TRBD1 (5 bases). Germline loops: CDR1 SGHDT, CDR2 YYEEEE. V gave up 1 base and J gave up 7 bases, with 18 bases separating them. The CDR3 loop spans 15 amino acids. CDR3 residues: CASSLRSLRAGEQYF. The CDR3 nucleotides read TGTGCCAGCAGCTTGAGGTCCCTCAGGGCCGGGGAGCAGTACTTC.

This chain uses TRBV9 with TRBJ2-2; D gene unclear. CDR1 SGDLS and CDR2 YYNGEE come from the germline V gene. V was cut by 4 bases and J by 5 bases, with 6 bases left in between. The CDR3 is 12 amino acids. The CDR3 nucleotides are TGTGCCAGCAGCCTTCGTACCGGGGAGCTGTTTTTT. Its protein is CASSLRTGELFF.

V usage is TRBV29-1 and J usage is TRBJ2-2, with D possibly TRBD1 on 6 matching bases. The CDR3 has 12 residues. In germline, CDR1 is SQVTM, CDR2 ANQGSEA. Deletions cut 6 bases from V and 1 base from J, with 6 bases between. In DNA form, the CDR3 reads TGCAGCGTGACAGGGAACACCGGGGAGCTGTTTTTT. As protein: CSVTGNTGELFF.

The chain employs TRBV28 and TRBJ1-5, with 9 bases identical to TRBD1. V trimming: 5 bases; J trimming: 7 bases; junction bases outside the gene matches: 15. The CDR3 is made up of 17 amino acids. Germline V gene lookup returns CDR1 MDHEN and CDR2 SYDVKM. The CDR3 DNA is TGTGCCAGCAGTCCAACTTTGGGACAGGGTACGGGCCAGCCCCAGCATTTT. This codes for CASSPTLGQGTGQPQHF. Using reference TRBV28 and TRBJ1-5 for the parts outside the CDR3, the full variable domain is DVKVTQSSRYLVKRTGEKVFLECVQDMDHENMFWYRQDPGLGLRLIYFSYDVKMKEKGDIPEGYSVSREKKERFSLILESASTNQTSMYLCASSPTLGQGTGQPQHFGDGTRLSIL.

In this sample, this clone turned up a few times. The chain is built from TRBV2 and TRBJ1-4, with unresolved D. CDR1 is SNHLY, CDR2 FYNNEI, per germline. The CDR3 extends over 13 amino acids. The V end lost 0 bases, the J end lost 6 bases, and 5 bases lay between the germline ends. CDR3 coding DNA: TGTGCCAGCAGTGAAGCTTGGGATGAAAAACTGTTTTTT. Amino acids: CASSEAWDEKLFF.

The gene calls are TRBV7-2 and TRBJ2-7; TRBD2 aligns across 10 bases. The CDR3 covers 16 residues. The germline CDR1 and CDR2 sequences are SGHTA and FQGNSA. The trim removed 2 bases at V and 5 bases at J, leaving 9 bases unmatched. CDR3 protein: CASSLSGGALKNEQYF. CDR3 bases: TGTGCCAGCAGCTTAAGCGGGGGGGCCTTAAAGAACGAGCAGTACTTC.

The CDR3 nucleotides are TGTGCCACCAGCAGATGGCCGGACAGACAAGAGACCCAGTACTTC. Amino acids: CATSRWPDRQETQYF. The chain is built from TRBV15 and TRBJ2-5, with TRBD1 as a possible D gene (6 bases). In germline, CDR1 is LNHNV, CDR2 YYDKDF (reference sequence). The V gene lost 2 bases and the J gene lost 2 bases, with 12 bases spanning the gap. The CDR3 length is 15 residues.